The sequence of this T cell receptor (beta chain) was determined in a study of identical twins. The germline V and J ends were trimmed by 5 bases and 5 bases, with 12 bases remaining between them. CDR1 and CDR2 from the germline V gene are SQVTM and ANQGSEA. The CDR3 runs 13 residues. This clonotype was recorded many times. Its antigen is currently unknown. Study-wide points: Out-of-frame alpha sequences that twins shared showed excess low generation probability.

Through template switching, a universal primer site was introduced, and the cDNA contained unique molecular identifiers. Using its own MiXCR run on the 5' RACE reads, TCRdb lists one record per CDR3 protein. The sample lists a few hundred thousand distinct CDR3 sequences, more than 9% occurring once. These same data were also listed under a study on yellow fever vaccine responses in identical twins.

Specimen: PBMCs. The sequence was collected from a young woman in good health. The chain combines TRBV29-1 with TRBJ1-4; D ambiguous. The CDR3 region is CSVWGAGNEKLFF. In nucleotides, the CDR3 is TGCAGCGTTTGGGGTGCGGGGAATGAAAAACTGTTTTTT.